This T cell receptor (beta chain) was obtained from a study of T-cell reconstitution after alpha-beta-depleted transplantation in children. This clonotype was counted between two and nine times. Its antigen remains unidentified. Points from the study as a whole: One year after transplant, T-cell counts and diversity came mostly from newly produced T cells. After transplant, at about two months, alpha-beta T cells were reportedly derived from several hundred expanded graft clones.

Unique molecular identifiers were used to barcode this TCRbeta library. TCRdb redid the calling of the PCR reads with MiXCR, one entry per CDR3 protein. This table has 800,000 to 1,000,000 distinct CDR3 sequences, under 30% appearing once. V lost 7 bases to trimming and J lost 2 bases; unmatched junction nucleotides: 7. This CDR3 contains 15 residues. The origin of this receptor is a boy in the first two years of life who had a stem cell transplant for SCID, so the T cells may come from the graft donor. This material consisted of PBMCs, mostly from graft donor cells, taken 360 days after TCRalphabeta/CD19-depleted stem cell transplant. The chain combines TRBV12-3 or TRBV12-4 with TRBJ2-3; the match to TRBD2 covers 9 bases. CDR3 nucleotides: TGTGCCAGCACCTTGGGCGGGGGGGTCACAGATACGCAGTATTTT. The encoded protein is CASTLGGGVTDTQYF.